These 10 T cell receptor beta chains were sequenced from one sample in a study of CD4 T cells in relation to SARS-CoV-2 and coronaviruses. Their antigens are not known. The table came from immunoSEQ multiplex PCR; TCRdb's copy has only in-frame clones and leaves some out. Here the sample spans 20,000 or so clones, 60% to 85% being singletons. Before the COVID-19 pandemic, during about 2011-2019, CD4+ T cells were taken from unexposed donors. Isolation of CD4+ T cells took place after less than 11 days in culture. Sample: CD4+ T cells from PBMCs, cultured in vitro. These TCRs come from a human donor in good health.

The chain uses TRBV5-1 and TRBJ2-2; D unresolved. Germline V CDR1 and CDR2: SGHRS, YFSETQ. The CDR3 has 16 amino acids. V was shortened by 3 bases and J by 2 bases, with 14 bases between the two germline ends. The CDR3 sequence is CASSSRPLDNTGELFF. The CDR3 DNA reads TGCGCCAGCAGCTCCAGGCCCCTGGACAACACCGGGGAGCTGTTTTTT.

J is TRBJ1-5 and V is TRBV5-1, with a weak D call TRBD1 (6 bases). The CDR3 has 16 residues. In germline, CDR1 is SGHRS, CDR2 YFSETQ. V lost 1 base and J lost 0, with 11 bases in between. DNA of the CDR3: TGCGCCAGCAGCTTGTCGGGGGGCGATAGCAATCAGCCCCAGCATTTT. Encoded protein: CASSLSGGDSNQPQHF.

J is TRBJ1-3 and V is TRBV30; perhaps TRBD1 as D (5 bases). The germline V gene encodes CDR1 GTSNPN and CDR2 SVGIG (reference sequence). Trimming pared 0 bases from V and 3 bases from J, leaving 9 bases between. The CDR3 runs to 14 residues. CDR3 nucleotide sequence: TGTGCCTGGAGTGTCGGAGGGGTTGGAAACACCATATATTTT. It is translated as CAWSVGGVGNTIYF.

This chain uses TRBV5-1 with TRBJ2-2; 10 bases are shared with TRBD2. Trimming took 4 bases from V and 5 from J; bases not matched to a gene: 5. Germline CDR1 and CDR2: SGHRS and YFSETQ. There are 15 residues in the CDR3. The CDR3 DNA reads TGCGCCAGCAGCCCTACTAGCGGGACGACCGGGGAGCTGTTTTTT. Its translation is CASSPTSGTTGELFF.

The chain joins TRBV7-8 to TRBJ1-5; TRBD1 agrees at 7 bases. The CDR3 has 15 amino acids. V lost 5 bases, J lost 4 bases, and 8 bases stayed unmatched. CDR1 and CDR2 (germline): SGHVS, FQNEAQ. Here the CDR3 DNA reads TGTGCCAGCAGCACCGGGACAGTACAAAATCAGCCCCAGCATTTT. Its protein product is CASSTGTVQNQPQHF.

This clone was detected a few times. V and J are TRBV6-1 and TRBJ2-7, with 14 bases aligning to TRBD2. The CDR3 length is 16 residues. Germline CDR1 reads MNHNS; CDR2 reads SASEGT. J lost 5 bases, V lost 4 bases, and 7 bases had no gene match. CDR3 in DNA: TGTGCCAGCAGTGCAGGGACTAGCGGGAGCGGGAACGAGCAGTACTTC. This encodes CASSAGTSGSGNEQYF.

The chain recombines TRBV7-9 with TRBJ1-3; D might be TRBD1 (5 bases). V was pared by 11 bases and J by 4 bases, with 15 bases between. Germline CDR1 is SEHNR and CDR2 is FQNEAQ (reference sequence). The CDR3 loop spans 13 amino acids. The CDR3 protein is CASLGAGGNTIYF. The CDR3 DNA sequence: TGTGCCTCATTAGGGGCAGGCGGAAACACCATATATTTT.

By its share, this clone is medium-sized. The chain carries TRBV3-1 (or the pseudogene TRBV3-2) and TRBJ2-7; weak D call: TRBD2 (6 bases). The CDR3 has 15 residues. Deletions cut 1 base from V and 2 bases from J, with 12 bases between. In germline, CDR1 is LGHDT, CDR2 YNNKEL (reference sequence). CDR3: CASSQARRGPYEQYF. The CDR3 bases are TGTGCCAGCAGCCAAGCAAGGCGGGGACCCTACGAGCAGTACTTC.

This chain joins TRBV7-7 and TRBJ2-1; 8 bases align to TRBD2. V shed 5 bases, J shed 1 base, and the junction held 7 bases outside the gene matches. The CDR3 runs to 16 residues. The germline V gene has CDR1 SSHAT and CDR2 FNYEAQ (reference sequence). DNA for the CDR3: TGTGCCAGCAGCCCCCCCGGCGGGGGGTCCTACAATGAGCAGTTCTTC. Protein: CASSPPGGGSYNEQFF.

The chain recombines TRBV27 with TRBJ2-3; D might be TRBD1 (6 bases). Trimming took 3 bases from V and 3 from J, leaving 10 bases between them. The CDR3 covers 14 residues. Germline CDR1 is MNHEY and CDR2 is SMNVEV (reference sequence). Written as DNA, the CDR3 is TGTGCCAGCAGTTTGTGGCAGGGGACAGATACGCAGTATTTT. Translated: CASSLWQGTDTQYF.